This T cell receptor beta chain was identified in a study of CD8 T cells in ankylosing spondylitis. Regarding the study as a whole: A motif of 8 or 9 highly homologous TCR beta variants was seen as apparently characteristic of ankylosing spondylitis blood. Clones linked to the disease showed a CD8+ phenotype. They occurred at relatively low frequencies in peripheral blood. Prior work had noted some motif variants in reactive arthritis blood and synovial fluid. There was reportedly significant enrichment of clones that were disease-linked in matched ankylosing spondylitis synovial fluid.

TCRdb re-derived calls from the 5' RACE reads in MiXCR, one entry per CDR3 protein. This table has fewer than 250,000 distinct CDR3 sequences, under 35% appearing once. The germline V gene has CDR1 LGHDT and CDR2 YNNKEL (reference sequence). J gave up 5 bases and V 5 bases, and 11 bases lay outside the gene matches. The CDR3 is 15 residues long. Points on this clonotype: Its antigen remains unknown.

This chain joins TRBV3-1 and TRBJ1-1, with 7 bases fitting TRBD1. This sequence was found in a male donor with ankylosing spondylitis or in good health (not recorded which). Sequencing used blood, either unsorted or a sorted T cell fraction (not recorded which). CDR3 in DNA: TGTGCCAGCAGCTTTAACTACAGGGGAGGGACTGAAGCTTTCTTT. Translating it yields CASSFNYRGGTEAFF.